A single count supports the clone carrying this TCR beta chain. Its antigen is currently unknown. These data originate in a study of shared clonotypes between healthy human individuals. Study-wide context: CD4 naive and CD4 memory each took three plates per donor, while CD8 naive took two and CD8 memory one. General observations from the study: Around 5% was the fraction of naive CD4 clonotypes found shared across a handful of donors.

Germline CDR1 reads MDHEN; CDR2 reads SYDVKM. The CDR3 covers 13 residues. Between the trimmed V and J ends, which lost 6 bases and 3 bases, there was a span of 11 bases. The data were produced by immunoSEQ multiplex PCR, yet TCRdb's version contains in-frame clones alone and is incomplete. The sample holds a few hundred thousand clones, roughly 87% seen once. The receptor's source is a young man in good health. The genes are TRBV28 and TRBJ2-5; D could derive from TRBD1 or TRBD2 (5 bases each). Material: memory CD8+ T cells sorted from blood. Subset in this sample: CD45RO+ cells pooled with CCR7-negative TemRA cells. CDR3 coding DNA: TGTGCCAGCAGCTCCGGGACGGAAGAGACCCAGTACTTC. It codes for CASSSGTEETQYF.